The 5 T cell receptor beta chains reported below all come from one sample, sequenced in a study of blood T cell repertoires in COVID-19. The protocol was immunoSEQ multiplex PCR, while the TCRdb copy is restricted to in-frame clones and leaves out a portion. The table lists approximately 250,000 clones, 83% of them singletons, with less than 7.5% in the top ten. Sample: peripheral blood. The receptor source for this set is a woman aged 45-60 years with acute or convalescent COVID-19.

This chain uses TRBV6-1 with TRBJ2-7; no definite D call. V lost 2 bases to trimming and J lost 1 base, with 15 bases between them. Germline V gives CDR1 MNHNS, CDR2 SASEGT. This CDR3 contains 16 residues. The CDR3 region has the DNA TGTGCCAGCAGTGAATTAACCTACACGGAGTCCTACGAGCAGTACTTC. Translation gives CASSELTYTESYEQYF.

As for this clone: One end of the junction varies from germline; a read error may be responsible. The V call is TRBV24-1, the J call TRBJ2-3; 12 nucleotides match TRBD1. Germline V gene data show CDR1 as KGHDR and CDR2 as SFDVKD. This CDR3 contains 15 residues. For the CDR3, the DNA is TGTGCCAAAAATTGGGACAGGGGGCTCTCAGATACGCGGTATTTT. It yields the protein CAKNWDRGLSDTRYF.

Comments on this clone: Other nucleotide sequences from this sample produce the same CDR3. V usage is TRBV20-1 and J usage is TRBJ1-3; possibly TRBD1 for D (6 bases). Trimming left V 2 bases short and J 7 bases short, with 6 bases between. Germline V gives CDR1 DFQATT, CDR2 SNEGSKA (reference sequence). The CDR3 contains 11 residues. This CDR3 is CSARQGNTIYF. CDR3 coding DNA: TGCAGTGCTAGACAGGGGAACACCATATATTTT.

The rearrangement links TRBV19 to TRBJ1-5, with 8 nucleotides matching TRBD1. The trim removed 4 bases at V and 2 bases at J, leaving 4 bases unmatched. The CDR3 is 15 residues long. Per germline, CDR1 LNHDA and CDR2 SQIVND (reference sequence). In nucleotides, the CDR3 is TGTGCCAGTAGTAGGGAGACAGGGGGCAATCAGCCCCAGCATTTT. Translating it yields CASSRETGGNQPQHF.

The genes are TRBV7-3 and TRBJ2-1, with TRBD2 matching 8 bases. The length of the CDR3 is 15 residues. Germline V CDR1 and CDR2: SGHTA, FQGTGA. Unmatched junction bases numbered 10, after V lost 5 bases and J lost 7 bases. The CDR3 nucleotides are TGTGCCAGCAGCCCTATAGCGGGGAGGAAGAATGAGCAGTTCTTC. It yields the protein CASSPIAGRKNEQFF.